These T cell receptor beta chains were read from a single sample in a study of shared clonotypes between healthy human individuals. Assay: immunoSEQ multiplex PCR; the TCRdb copy retains only in-frame clones and omits some. The sample lists fewer than 850,000 clones; less than 80% were seen once. The sample taken for sequencing was memory CD4+ T cells sorted from blood. These receptors all stem from a woman aged 30 to 39 in good health. Each CDR3 is given with its conserved first and last residue. D genes are given only for firm matches. Some rows mark clone size as missing; the rest say once, few, many or name a class of expanded clone.

cdr3_aa: CASRWGQFFYGYTF; cdr3_nt: TGTGCCAGCCGCTGGGGACAGTTCTTCTATGGCTACACCTTC; d_call: TRBD1; clone_size: NA; j_call: TRBJ1-2; v_call: TRBV6-1
cdr3_aa: CASSAPAGLAGGVTGELFF; cdr3_nt: TGTGCCAGCAGCGCCCCGGCGGGGCTAGCGGGAGGGGTCACCGGGGAGCTGTTTTTT; d_call: TRBD2; clone_size: few; j_call: TRBJ2-2; v_call: TRBV7-9
cdr3_aa: CASNRLDTDTQYF; cdr3_nt: TGTGCCAGCAATAGACTAGACACAGATACGCAGTATTTT; d_call: NA; clone_size: few; j_call: TRBJ2-3; v_call: TRBV5-6
cdr3_aa: CASTERGTDTQYF; cdr3_nt: TGTGCCAGCACCGAACGGGGCACAGATACGCAGTATTTT; d_call: NA; clone_size: NA; j_call: TRBJ2-3; v_call: TRBV6-6
cdr3_aa: CSVEQVYNEQFF; cdr3_nt: TGCAGCGTTGAACAGGTTTACAATGAGCAGTTCTTC; d_call: NA; clone_size: NA; j_call: TRBJ2-1; v_call: TRBV29-1
cdr3_aa: CASSQDFRTDSYEQYF; cdr3_nt: TGTGCCAGCAGCCAAGACTTTAGGACAGATTCCTACGAGCAGTACTTC; d_call: NA; clone_size: NA; j_call: TRBJ2-7; v_call: TRBV14
cdr3_aa: CASSQNSGRWRETQYF; cdr3_nt: TGTGCCAGCAGCCAAAACAGCGGGAGGTGGAGAGAGACCCAGTACTTC; d_call: TRBD2; clone_size: NA; j_call: TRBJ2-5; v_call: TRBV5-6
cdr3_aa: CASRAGGGRETQYF; cdr3_nt: TGTGCCAGCAGGGCGGGGGGAGGCAGAGAGACCCAGTACTTC; d_call: TRBD2; clone_size: NA; j_call: TRBJ2-5; v_call: TRBV7-9
cdr3_aa: CASSLGQGGFGYEQYF; cdr3_nt: TGCGCCAGCAGCTTGGGGCAAGGGGGCTTCGGCTACGAGCAGTACTTC; d_call: TRBD1; clone_size: once; j_call: TRBJ2-7; v_call: TRBV5-1
cdr3_aa: CASSYSGRYNEQFF; cdr3_nt: TGTGCCAGCAGCTATAGCGGGAGGTACAATGAGCAGTTCTTC; d_call: TRBD2; clone_size: NA; j_call: TRBJ2-1; v_call: TRBV7-8
cdr3_aa: CASQQGTLGGTQYF; cdr3_nt: TGCGCCAGCCAACAGGGGACCCTCGGTGGGACCCAGTACTTC; d_call: TRBD1; clone_size: NA; j_call: TRBJ2-5; v_call: TRBV5-1
cdr3_aa: CASSEWETSAYEQYF; cdr3_nt: TGTGCCAGCAGTGAATGGGAGACCTCCGCCTACGAGCAGTACTTC; d_call: NA; clone_size: once; j_call: TRBJ2-7; v_call: TRBV2
cdr3_aa: CASSPDRSYGYTF; cdr3_nt: TGTGCCAGCTCACCGGACAGGTCCTATGGCTACACCTTC; d_call: TRBD1; clone_size: few; j_call: TRBJ1-2; v_call: TRBV18
cdr3_aa: CASSQKAEQTMNTEAFF; cdr3_nt: TGTGCCAGCAGCCAAAAGGCGGAACAAACCATGAACACTGAAGCTTTCTTT; d_call: NA; clone_size: NA; j_call: TRBJ1-1; v_call: TRBV4-2
cdr3_aa: CSVGSMEGGVPYGYTF; cdr3_nt: TGCAGCGTTGGATCCATGGAGGGGGGGGTTCCTTATGGCTACACCTTC; d_call: NA; clone_size: NA; j_call: TRBJ1-2; v_call: TRBV29-1
cdr3_aa: CATSRQGYNEKLFF; cdr3_nt: TGTGCCACCAGCCGGCAGGGTTATAATGAAAAACTGTTTTTT; d_call: NA; clone_size: NA; j_call: TRBJ1-4; v_call: TRBV15
cdr3_aa: CASSLSAGLNTEAFF; cdr3_nt: TGTGCCAGCAGCTTGAGTGCCGGACTGAACACTGAAGCTTTCTTT; d_call: NA; clone_size: NA; j_call: TRBJ1-1; v_call: TRBV5-4
cdr3_aa: CASSPTGGSKVSPQHF; cdr3_nt: TGTGCCAGCTCACCGACAGGGGGGTCCAAAGTATCACCCCAGCATTTT; d_call: TRBD1; clone_size: NA; j_call: TRBJ1-5; v_call: TRBV18
cdr3_aa: CATSRAVNTEAFF; cdr3_nt: TGTGCCACCAGCAGAGCGGTTAACACTGAAGCTTTCTTT; d_call: NA; clone_size: NA; j_call: TRBJ1-1; v_call: TRBV15
cdr3_aa: CASSTVRDIRNTIYF; cdr3_nt: TGTGCCAGCAGCACAGTACGGGACATAAGAAACACCATATATTTT; d_call: NA; clone_size: NA; j_call: TRBJ1-3; v_call: TRBV7-8
cdr3_aa: CASSLEQGAQPQHF; cdr3_nt: TGTGCCAGCAGCTTGGAACAGGGGGCCCAGCCCCAGCATTTT; d_call: TRBD1; clone_size: few; j_call: TRBJ1-5; v_call: TRBV5-4
cdr3_aa: CASSNSGTVGYTF; cdr3_nt: TGTGCCAGCAGCAACTCCGGGACAGTTGGCTACACCTTC; d_call: TRBD1; clone_size: NA; j_call: TRBJ1-2; v_call: TRBV7-2
cdr3_aa: CASSSGLLLTYEQYF; cdr3_nt: TGTGCCAGCAGCTCGGGACTCCTTCTTACCTACGAGCAGTACTTC; d_call: NA; clone_size: NA; j_call: TRBJ2-7; v_call: TRBV2
cdr3_aa: CASSLAWGTGNEKLFF; cdr3_nt: TGCGCCAGCAGCTTGGCTTGGGGGACGGGTAATGAAAAACTGTTTTTT; d_call: NA; clone_size: NA; j_call: TRBJ1-4; v_call: TRBV5-1
cdr3_aa: CASSLFPPGQLNQPQHF; cdr3_nt: TGTGCCAGCAGTTTATTCCCACCGGGACAGCTTAATCAGCCCCAGCATTTT; d_call: TRBD1; clone_size: NA; j_call: TRBJ1-5; v_call: TRBV28
cdr3_aa: CAAGRSQREQYF; cdr3_nt: TGTGCCGCCGGGAGGTCACAACGGGAGCAGTACTTC; d_call: TRBD2; clone_size: few; j_call: TRBJ2-7; v_call: TRBV19
cdr3_aa: CASSQVLGTYGEQYF; cdr3_nt: TGTGCCAGCAGCCAAGTACTGGGAACTTACGGCGAGCAGTACTTC; d_call: NA; clone_size: NA; j_call: TRBJ2-7; v_call: TRBV14
cdr3_aa: CASSLDLDKLKETQYF; cdr3_nt: TGTGCCAGCAGCTTAGATCTCGACAAACTGAAAGAGACCCAGTACTTC; d_call: NA; clone_size: NA; j_call: TRBJ2-5; v_call: TRBV7-2
cdr3_aa: CATRGGRARDTQYF; cdr3_nt: TGTGCCACCCGAGGGGGGAGGGCCCGAGATACGCAGTATTTT; d_call: NA; clone_size: NA; j_call: TRBJ2-3; v_call: TRBV2
cdr3_aa: CASSPGGLSGQPQHF; cdr3_nt: TGTGCCAGCAGCCCCGGGGGGCTGTCGGGACAGCCCCAGCATTTT; d_call: NA; clone_size: NA; j_call: TRBJ1-5; v_call: TRBV6-6
cdr3_aa: CASSPQTYSNQPQHF; cdr3_nt: TGTGCCAGCAGTCCCCAGACCTATAGCAATCAGCCCCAGCATTTT; d_call: NA; clone_size: NA; j_call: TRBJ1-5; v_call: TRBV27
cdr3_aa: CASSYNVPGSNTEAFF; cdr3_nt: TGTGCCAGCAGTTACAACGTCCCTGGGTCGAACACTGAAGCTTTCTTT; d_call: NA; clone_size: NA; j_call: TRBJ1-1; v_call: TRBV6-5
cdr3_aa: CASSIVPYEQYF; cdr3_nt: TGTGCCAGCAGCATCGTCCCCTACGAGCAGTACTTC; d_call: NA; clone_size: NA; j_call: TRBJ2-7; v_call: TRBV21-1
cdr3_aa: CASSQSRSLRTGETQYF; cdr3_nt: TGCGCCAGCAGCCAAAGTCGCAGCTTGAGAACGGGGGAGACCCAGTACTTC; d_call: NA; clone_size: NA; j_call: TRBJ2-5; v_call: TRBV4-1
cdr3_aa: CASSLLLTEQFF; cdr3_nt: TGTGCCAGCAGCTTATTACTGACTGAGCAGTTCTTC; d_call: NA; clone_size: few; j_call: TRBJ2-1; v_call: TRBV7-2
cdr3_aa: CASSSGTTWVGEQFF; cdr3_nt: TGTGCCAGCAGCTCCGGGACTACATGGGTTGGTGAGCAGTTCTTC; d_call: TRBD2; clone_size: many; j_call: TRBJ2-1; v_call: TRBV14
cdr3_aa: CASKSYGGRQAQHF; cdr3_nt: TGTGCCAGCAAGTCTTACGGGGGGAGGCAAGCCCAGCATTTT; d_call: NA; clone_size: NA; j_call: TRBJ1-5; v_call: TRBV28
cdr3_aa: CASSQEKSTEAFF; cdr3_nt: TGTGCCAGCAGCCAAGAGAAGAGCACTGAAGCTTTCTTT; d_call: NA; clone_size: NA; j_call: TRBJ1-1; v_call: TRBV5-4
cdr3_aa: CASSLVLRPSGIDEQYF; cdr3_nt: TGCGCCAGCAGCTTGGTGTTGAGGCCTAGCGGGATTGACGAGCAGTACTTC; d_call: TRBD2; clone_size: NA; j_call: TRBJ2-7; v_call: TRBV5-1
cdr3_aa: CASSLGYNSYEQYF; cdr3_nt: TGTGCCAGCAGTTTGGGATACAACTCCTACGAGCAGTACTTC; d_call: NA; clone_size: once; j_call: TRBJ2-7; v_call: TRBV2
cdr3_aa: CASSFDMGNTEAFF; cdr3_nt: TGCGCCAGCAGCTTTGATATGGGAAACACTGAAGCTTTCTTT; d_call: NA; clone_size: NA; j_call: TRBJ1-1; v_call: TRBV5-1
cdr3_aa: CASSGRGGKETQYF; cdr3_nt: TGTGCCAGCAGTGGTCGGGGAGGGAAAGAGACCCAGTACTTC; d_call: TRBD2; clone_size: few; j_call: TRBJ2-5; v_call: TRBV25-1
cdr3_aa: CASSDQEYTEAFF; cdr3_nt: TGTGCCAGCAGCGACCAGGAGTACACTGAAGCTTTCTTT; d_call: NA; clone_size: NA; j_call: TRBJ1-1; v_call: TRBV11-2
cdr3_aa: CATSRDRVRNYGYTF; cdr3_nt: TGTGCCACCAGCAGAGACAGAGTAAGGAACTATGGCTACACCTTC; d_call: NA; clone_size: NA; j_call: TRBJ1-2; v_call: TRBV15
cdr3_aa: CASSQNLVEKLFF; cdr3_nt: TGTGCCAGCAGCCAAAACCTTGTGGAAAAACTGTTTTTT; d_call: NA; clone_size: NA; j_call: TRBJ1-4; v_call: TRBV14
cdr3_aa: CASSLEAGGATGELFF; cdr3_nt: TGCGCCAGCAGCTTGGAGGCAGGGGGCGCAACCGGGGAGCTGTTTTTT; d_call: TRBD1; clone_size: NA; j_call: TRBJ2-2; v_call: TRBV5-1
cdr3_aa: CASSHNLAGEANEQFF; cdr3_nt: TGTGCCAGCAGTCATAACCTAGCGGGGGAGGCCAATGAGCAGTTCTTC; d_call: TRBD2; clone_size: NA; j_call: TRBJ2-1; v_call: TRBV7-9
cdr3_aa: CASSQLAYYEQYF; cdr3_nt: TGTGCCAGCAGCCAATTGGCTTATTACGAGCAGTACTTC; d_call: NA; clone_size: NA; j_call: TRBJ2-7; v_call: TRBV16
cdr3_aa: CASSDGSGNQETQYF; cdr3_nt: TGTGCCAGCAGTGATGGTAGTGGCAACCAAGAGACCCAGTACTTC; d_call: NA; clone_size: NA; j_call: TRBJ2-5; v_call: TRBV2
cdr3_aa: CASSFGRIYEQYF; cdr3_nt: TGTGCCAGCAGTTTCGGCAGGATATACGAGCAGTACTTC; d_call: NA; clone_size: NA; j_call: TRBJ2-7; v_call: TRBV27
cdr3_aa: CASSLGSNTEAFF; cdr3_nt: TGCGCCAGCAGCTTGGGCTCCAACACTGAAGCTTTCTTT; d_call: NA; clone_size: NA; j_call: TRBJ1-1; v_call: TRBV5-1
cdr3_aa: CASSVYGSSGDTQYF; cdr3_nt: TGTGCCAGCAGCGTATACGGGAGTTCAGGAGATACGCAGTATTTT; d_call: NA; clone_size: NA; j_call: TRBJ2-3; v_call: TRBV9
cdr3_aa: CASRRGLADDNEQFF; cdr3_nt: TGCGCCAGCAGGCGAGGACTAGCGGATGACAATGAGCAGTTCTTC; d_call: TRBD2; clone_size: NA; j_call: TRBJ2-1; v_call: TRBV5-1
cdr3_aa: CASSLSTNRNTEAFF; cdr3_nt: TGTGCCAGCAGCTTATCGACGAACAGGAACACTGAAGCTTTCTTT; d_call: NA; clone_size: NA; j_call: TRBJ1-1; v_call: TRBV11-2
cdr3_aa: CASSSQGAGTGELFF; cdr3_nt: TGTGCCAGCAGTTCACAGGGGGCCGGCACCGGGGAGCTGTTTTTT; d_call: TRBD1; clone_size: NA; j_call: TRBJ2-2; v_call: TRBV27